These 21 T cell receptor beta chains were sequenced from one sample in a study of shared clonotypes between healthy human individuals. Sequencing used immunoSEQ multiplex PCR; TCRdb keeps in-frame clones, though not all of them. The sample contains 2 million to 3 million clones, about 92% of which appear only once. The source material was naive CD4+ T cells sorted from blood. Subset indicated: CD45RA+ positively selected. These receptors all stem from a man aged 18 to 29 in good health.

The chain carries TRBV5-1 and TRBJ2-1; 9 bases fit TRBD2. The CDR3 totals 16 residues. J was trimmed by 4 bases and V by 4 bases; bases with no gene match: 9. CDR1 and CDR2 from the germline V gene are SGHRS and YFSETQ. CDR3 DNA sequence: TGCGCCAGCAGCCCAGCGGCACTAGCGGGTTACAATGAGCAGTTCTTC. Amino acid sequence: CASSPAALAGYNEQFF.

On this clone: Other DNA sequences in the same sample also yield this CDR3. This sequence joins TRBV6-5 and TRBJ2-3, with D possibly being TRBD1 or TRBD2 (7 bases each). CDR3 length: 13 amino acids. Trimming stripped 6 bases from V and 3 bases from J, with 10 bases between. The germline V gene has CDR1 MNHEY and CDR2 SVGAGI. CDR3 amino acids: CASSRGGTDTQYF. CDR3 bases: TGTGCCAGCAGCAGGGGGGGAACAGATACGCAGTATTTT.

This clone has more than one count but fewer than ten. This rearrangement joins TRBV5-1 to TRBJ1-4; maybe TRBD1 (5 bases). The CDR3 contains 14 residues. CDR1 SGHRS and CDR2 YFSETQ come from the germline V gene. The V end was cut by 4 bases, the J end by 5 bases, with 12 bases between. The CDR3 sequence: CASSVDTWNEKLFF. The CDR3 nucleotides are TGCGCCAGCAGCGTGGACACCTGGAATGAAAAACTGTTTTTT.

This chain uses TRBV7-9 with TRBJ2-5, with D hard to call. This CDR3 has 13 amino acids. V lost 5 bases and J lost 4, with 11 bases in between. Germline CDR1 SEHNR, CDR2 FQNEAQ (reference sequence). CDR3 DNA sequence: TGTGCCAGCAGCCAGCTTATTGGAGAGACCCAGTACTTC. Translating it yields CASSQLIGETQYF.

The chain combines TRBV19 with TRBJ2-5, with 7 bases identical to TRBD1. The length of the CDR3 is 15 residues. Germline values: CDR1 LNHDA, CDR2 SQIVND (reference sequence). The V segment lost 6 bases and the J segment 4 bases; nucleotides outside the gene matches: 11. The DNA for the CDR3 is TGTGCCAGTAGACAACAGGGGAAGGGGAGAGAGACCCAGTACTTC. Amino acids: CASRQQGKGRETQYF. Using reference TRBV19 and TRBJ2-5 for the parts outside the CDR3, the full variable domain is DGGITQSPKYLFRKEGQNVTLSCEQNLNHDAMYWYRQDPGQGLRLIYYSQIVNDFQKGDIAEGYSVSREKKESFPLTVTSAQKNPTAFYLCASRQQGKGRETQYFGPGTRLLVL.

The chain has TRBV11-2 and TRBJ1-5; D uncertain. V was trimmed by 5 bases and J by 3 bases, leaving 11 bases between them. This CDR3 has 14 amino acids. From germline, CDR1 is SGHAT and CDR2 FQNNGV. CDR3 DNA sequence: TGTGCCAGCAGCGCAGACGGAAACAATCAGCCCCAGCATTTT. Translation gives CASSADGNNQPQHF.

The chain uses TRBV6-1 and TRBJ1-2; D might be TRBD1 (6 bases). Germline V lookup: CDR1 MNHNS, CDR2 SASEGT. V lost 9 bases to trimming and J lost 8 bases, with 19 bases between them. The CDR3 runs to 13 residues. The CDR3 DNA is TGTGCCAGGTCCCGGCAGGGGAGAATCGGCTACACCTTC. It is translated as CARSRQGRIGYTF.

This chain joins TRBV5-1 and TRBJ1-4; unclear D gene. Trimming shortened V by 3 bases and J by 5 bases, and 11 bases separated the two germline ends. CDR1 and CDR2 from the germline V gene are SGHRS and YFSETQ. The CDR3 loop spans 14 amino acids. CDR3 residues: CASSWDTQNEKLFF. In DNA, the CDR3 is TGCGCCAGCAGCTGGGATACCCAAAATGAAAAACTGTTTTTT.

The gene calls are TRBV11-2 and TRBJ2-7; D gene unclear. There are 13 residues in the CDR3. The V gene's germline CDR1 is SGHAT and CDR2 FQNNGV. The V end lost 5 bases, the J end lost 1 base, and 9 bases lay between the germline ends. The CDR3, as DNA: TGTGCCAGCAGCCGAGGTCCGTCCTACGAGCAGTACTTC. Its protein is CASSRGPSYEQYF.

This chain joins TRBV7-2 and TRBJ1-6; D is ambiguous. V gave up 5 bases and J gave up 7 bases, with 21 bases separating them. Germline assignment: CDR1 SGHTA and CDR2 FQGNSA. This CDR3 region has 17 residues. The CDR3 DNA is TGTGCCAGCAGCAACCGGGCCCCCGGCTGGGAAAATTCACCCCTCCACTTT. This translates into CASSNRAPGWENSPLHF. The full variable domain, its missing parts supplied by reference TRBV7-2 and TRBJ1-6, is GAGVSQSPSNKVTEKGKDVELRCDPISGHTALYWYRQSLGQGLEFLIYFQGNSAPDKSGLPSDRFSAERTGGSVSTLTIQRTQQEDSAVYLCASSNRAPGWENSPLHFGNGTRLTVT.

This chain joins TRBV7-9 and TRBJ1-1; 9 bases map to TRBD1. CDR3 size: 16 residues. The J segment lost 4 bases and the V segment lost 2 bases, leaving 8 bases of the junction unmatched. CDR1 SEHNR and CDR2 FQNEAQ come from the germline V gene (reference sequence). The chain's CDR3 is CASSLTRDRATTEAFF. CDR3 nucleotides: TGTGCCAGCAGCTTAACCCGGGACAGGGCGACCACTGAAGCTTTCTTT.

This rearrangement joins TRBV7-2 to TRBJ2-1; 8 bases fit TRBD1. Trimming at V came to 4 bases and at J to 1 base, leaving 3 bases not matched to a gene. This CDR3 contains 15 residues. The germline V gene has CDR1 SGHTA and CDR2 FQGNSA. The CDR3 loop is CASSSWTGSYNEQFF. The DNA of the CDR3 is TGTGCCAGCAGCTCTTGGACAGGGTCCTACAATGAGCAGTTCTTC.

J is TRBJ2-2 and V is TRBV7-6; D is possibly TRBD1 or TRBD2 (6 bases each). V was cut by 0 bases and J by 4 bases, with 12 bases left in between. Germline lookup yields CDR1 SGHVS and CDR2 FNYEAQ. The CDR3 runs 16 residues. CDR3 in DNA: TGTGCCAGCAGCTTAGCGCCGGGGGCCGGCACCGGGGAGCTGTTTTTT. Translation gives CASSLAPGAGTGELFF. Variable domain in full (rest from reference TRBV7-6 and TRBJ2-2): GAGVSQSPRYKVTKRGQDVALRCDPISGHVSLYWYRQALGQGPEFLTYFNYEAQQDKSGLPNDRFSAERPEGSISTLTIQRTEQRDSAMYRCASSLAPGAGTGELFFGEGSRLTVL.

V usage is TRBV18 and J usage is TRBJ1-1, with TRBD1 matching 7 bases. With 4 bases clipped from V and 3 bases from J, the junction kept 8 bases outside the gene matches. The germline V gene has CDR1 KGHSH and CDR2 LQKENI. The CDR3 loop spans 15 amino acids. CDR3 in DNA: TGTGCCAGCTCACTGCCAACAGGGGACTACACTGAAGCTTTCTTT. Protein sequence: CASSLPTGDYTEAFF.

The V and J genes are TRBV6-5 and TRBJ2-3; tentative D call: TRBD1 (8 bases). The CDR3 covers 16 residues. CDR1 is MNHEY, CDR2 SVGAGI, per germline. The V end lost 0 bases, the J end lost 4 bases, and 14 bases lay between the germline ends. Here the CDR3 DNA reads TGTGCCAGCAGTTACTCTAACAGGGGGGGGTCAGATACGCAGTATTTT. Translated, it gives CASSYSNRGGSDTQYF.

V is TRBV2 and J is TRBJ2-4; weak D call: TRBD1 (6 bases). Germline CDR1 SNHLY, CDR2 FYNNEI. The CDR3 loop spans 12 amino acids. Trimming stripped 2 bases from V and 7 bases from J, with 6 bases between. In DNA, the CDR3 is TGTGCCAGCAGTGAACAGGGGAACATTCAGTACTTC. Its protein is CASSEQGNIQYF.

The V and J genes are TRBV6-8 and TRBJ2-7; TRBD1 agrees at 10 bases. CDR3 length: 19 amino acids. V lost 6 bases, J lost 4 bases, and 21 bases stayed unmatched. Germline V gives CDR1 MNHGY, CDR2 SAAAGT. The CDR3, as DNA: TGTGCCAGCAGCCCAGTGTCCCGGGACAGGGGCTCAGGGATTTACGAGCAGTACTTC. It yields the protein CASSPVSRDRGSGIYEQYF.

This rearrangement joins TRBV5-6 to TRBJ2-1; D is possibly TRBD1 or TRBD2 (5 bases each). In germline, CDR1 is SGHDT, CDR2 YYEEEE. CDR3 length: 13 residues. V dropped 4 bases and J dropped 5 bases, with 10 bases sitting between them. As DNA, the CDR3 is TGTGCCAGCAGCGGGGACCGAAACAATGAGCAGTTCTTC. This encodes CASSGDRNNEQFF.

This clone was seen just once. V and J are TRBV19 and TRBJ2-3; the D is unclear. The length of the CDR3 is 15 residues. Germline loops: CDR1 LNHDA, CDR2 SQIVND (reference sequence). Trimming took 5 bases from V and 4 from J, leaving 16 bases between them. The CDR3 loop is CASSPNRQEADTQYF. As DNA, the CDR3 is TGTGCCAGTAGTCCCAACCGGCAAGAGGCAGATACGCAGTATTTT.

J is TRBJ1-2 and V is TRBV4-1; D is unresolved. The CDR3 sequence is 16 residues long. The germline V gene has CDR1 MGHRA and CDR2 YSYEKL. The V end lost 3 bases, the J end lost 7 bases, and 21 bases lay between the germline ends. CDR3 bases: TGCGCCAGCAGCCAGGTAATCGCGCTTTCTCAAGCTGGCTACACCTTC. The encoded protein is CASSQVIALSQAGYTF.

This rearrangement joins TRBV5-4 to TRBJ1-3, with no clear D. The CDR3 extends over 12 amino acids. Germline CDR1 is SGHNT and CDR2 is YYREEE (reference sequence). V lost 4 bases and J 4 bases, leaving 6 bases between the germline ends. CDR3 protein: CASSEPGNTIYF. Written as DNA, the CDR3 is TGTGCCAGCAGCGAGCCCGGAAACACCATATATTTT.